These T cell receptor beta chains were read from a single sample in a study of T cell responses to AZD1222 COVID-19 vaccine. Libraries were prepared by immunoSEQ multiplex PCR; TCRdb keeps only in-frame clonotypes and omits some of them. Of roughly 60,000 clones in the sample, approximately 90% are singletons; the top ten hold around 4.9%. Source: peripheral blood, taken on day 0 of AZD1222 vaccination. The receptors were gathered from an adult in good health. Each CDR3 is given with its conserved first and last residue.

v_call cdr3_aa
TRBV6-5 CASSPGTGGRDTQYF
TRBV7-2 CASTPDWSGEQYF
TRBV19 CASSRGEGGDTEAFF
TRBV11-2 CASSLARDRPATEQFF
TRBV5-4 CASSFGARGNYGYTF
TRBV30 CAWSPTPQTLTLHF
TRBV10-1 CASSLDPGYGYTF
TRBV12-3/TRBV12-4 CASSFWGQETQYF
TRBV19 CASSMAGGHTEAFF
TRBV19 CASSTTGVYNEQFF
TRBV19 CASSIAAGNYGYTF
TRBV28 CASSPGQGLIIQYF
TRBV2 CASSEEGEAQAFF
TRBV27 CASSLAVDRNSWSLQNEQFF